This paragraph reports one T cell receptor (beta chain). The antigen is not known. A much larger clonotype is one base distant, so this may be a read error. The authors ran a second PCR of roughly 6 to 12 cycles using a sample-barcoded 5' primer and a J-beta primer mix. TCRdb used MiXCR to reprocess the 5' RACE reads, holding one entry per CDR3 protein. The data show about 1.5 million distinct CDR3 sequences, less than 45% seen once. Trimming shortened V by 2 bases and J by 11 bases, and 18 bases separated the two germline ends. Germline CDR1 LGHNA, CDR2 YSLEER. The CDR3 is 14 amino acids. This specimen comes from a study of blood T cells in healthy people across ages. Whole-study results and caveats: Naive T cell percentage showed a strong correlation with the diversity of TCR beta. Diversity estimated from one million T cells was considered an underestimate.

Peripheral blood, about 9.3 milliliters per donor, was collected. Isolated per sample were at least 7 million PBMCs. The receptor's source is a woman under 30 in good health. The material sequenced was blood. The rearrangement joins TRBV4-3 to TRBJ2-5; D may be TRBD2 (5 bases). CDR3 nucleotides: TGCGCCAGCAGCCAATTCGCTAGCCCAAATGAGCAGTACTTC. It translates to CASSQFASPNEQYF.